The source of this TCR beta chain is a study of CD4 T cells in relation to SARS-CoV-2 and coronaviruses. About the research overall: After around 10 days of antigen culture, PBMC TCR beta CDR3s were sequenced.

This clone was detected only a few times. Its antigen remains unknown. Generated by immunoSEQ multiplex PCR, the TCRdb table keeps only in-frame clones and is missing some. The data hold around 24,000 clones, with 70% to 80% observed a single time. The unexposed donors gave CD4+ T cells in about 2010-2019, prior to COVID-19. CD4+ T cells were isolated from the cells after around eleven days of culture. General observations from the study: Approximately 65% of donors had memory CD4+ clonotypes crossrecognizing SARS-CoV-2 and common cold coronavirus spike.

V was cut by 4 bases and J by 0 bases, with 29 bases left in between. Germline CDR1 reads SNHLY; CDR2 reads FYNNEI. The CDR3 is made up of 21 amino acids. The receptor's source is a human donor in good health. The sequenced sample was CD4+ T cells from PBMCs, cultured in vitro. The chain links TRBV2 to TRBJ2-3; D may be TRBD1 or TRBD2 (5 bases each). Here the CDR3 DNA reads TGTGCCAGCAGTGGACCCCTCCTGAGGGGAGCTACCGCCGGTAGCACAGATACGCAGTATTTT. This translates into CASSGPLLRGATAGSTDTQYF. The whole variable domain, remainder taken from reference TRBV2 and TRBJ2-3, is EPEVTQTPSHQVTQMGQEVILRCVPISNHLYFYWYRQILGQKVEFLVSFYNNEISEKSEIFDDQFSVERPDGSNFTLKIRSTKLEDSAMYFCASSGPLLRGATAGSTDTQYFGPGTRLTVL.